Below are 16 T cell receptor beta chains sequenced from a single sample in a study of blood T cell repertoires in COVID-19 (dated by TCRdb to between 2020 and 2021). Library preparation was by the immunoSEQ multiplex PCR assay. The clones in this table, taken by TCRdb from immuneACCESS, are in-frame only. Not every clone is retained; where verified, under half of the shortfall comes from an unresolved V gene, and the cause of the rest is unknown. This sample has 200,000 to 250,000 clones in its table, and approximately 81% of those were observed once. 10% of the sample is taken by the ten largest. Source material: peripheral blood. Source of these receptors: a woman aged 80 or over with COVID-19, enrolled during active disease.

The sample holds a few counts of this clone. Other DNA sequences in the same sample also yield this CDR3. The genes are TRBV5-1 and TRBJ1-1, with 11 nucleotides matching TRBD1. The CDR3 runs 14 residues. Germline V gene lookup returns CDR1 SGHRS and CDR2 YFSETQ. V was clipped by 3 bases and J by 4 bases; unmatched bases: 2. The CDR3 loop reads CASSSGTGGTEAFF. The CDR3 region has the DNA TGCGCCAGCAGCTCCGGGACAGGGGGCACTGAAGCTTTCTTT.

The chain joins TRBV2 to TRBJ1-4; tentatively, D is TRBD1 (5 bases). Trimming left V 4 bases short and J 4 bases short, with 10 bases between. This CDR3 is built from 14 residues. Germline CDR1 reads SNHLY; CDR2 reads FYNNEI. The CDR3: CASSGGTYNEKLFF. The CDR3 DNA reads TGTGCCAGCAGTGGCGGGACTTATAATGAAAAACTGTTTTTT.

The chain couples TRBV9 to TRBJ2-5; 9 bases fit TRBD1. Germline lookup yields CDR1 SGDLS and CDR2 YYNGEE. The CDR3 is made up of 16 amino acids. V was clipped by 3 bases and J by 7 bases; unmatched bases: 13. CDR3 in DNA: TGTGCCAGCAGCGGAACCGGGACAGGGACGTTGGGGACCCAGTACTTC. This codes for CASSGTGTGTLGTQYF.

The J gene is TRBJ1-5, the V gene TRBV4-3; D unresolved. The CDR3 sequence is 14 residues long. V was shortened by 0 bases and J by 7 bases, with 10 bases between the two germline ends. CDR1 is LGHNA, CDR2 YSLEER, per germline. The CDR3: CASSQDRVLQPQHF. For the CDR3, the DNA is TGCGCCAGCAGCCAAGATCGAGTACTACAGCCCCAGCATTTT.

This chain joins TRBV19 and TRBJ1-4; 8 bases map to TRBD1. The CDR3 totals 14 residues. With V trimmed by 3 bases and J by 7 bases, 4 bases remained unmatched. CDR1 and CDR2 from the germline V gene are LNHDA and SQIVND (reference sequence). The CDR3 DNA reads TGTGCCAGTAGTATCCAGGGGGCGCCTGAAAAACTGTTTTTT. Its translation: CASSIQGAPEKLFF.

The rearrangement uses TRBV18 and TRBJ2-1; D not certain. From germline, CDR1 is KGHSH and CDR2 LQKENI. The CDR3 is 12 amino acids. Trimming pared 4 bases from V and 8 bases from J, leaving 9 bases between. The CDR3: CASSLRRDEQFF. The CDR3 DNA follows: TGTGCCAGCTCACTTCGTCGCGATGAGCAGTTCTTC.

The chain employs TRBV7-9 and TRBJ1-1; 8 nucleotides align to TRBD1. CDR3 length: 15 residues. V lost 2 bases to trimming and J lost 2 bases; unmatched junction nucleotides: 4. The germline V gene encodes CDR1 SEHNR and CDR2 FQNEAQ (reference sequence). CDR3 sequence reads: CASSLNDRGNTEAFF. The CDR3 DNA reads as TGTGCCAGCAGCTTAAACGACAGGGGCAACACTGAAGCTTTCTTT.

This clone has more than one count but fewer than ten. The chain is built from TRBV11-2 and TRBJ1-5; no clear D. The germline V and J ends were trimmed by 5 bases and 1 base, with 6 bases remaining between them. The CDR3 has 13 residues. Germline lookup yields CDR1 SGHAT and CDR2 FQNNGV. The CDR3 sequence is CASSRVSNQPQHF. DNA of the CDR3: TGTGCCAGCAGCAGAGTGAGCAATCAGCCCCAGCATTTT.

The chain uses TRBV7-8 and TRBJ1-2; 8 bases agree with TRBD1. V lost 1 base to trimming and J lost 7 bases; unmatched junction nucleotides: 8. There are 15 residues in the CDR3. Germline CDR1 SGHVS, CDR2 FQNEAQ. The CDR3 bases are TGTGCCAGCAGCTTAGGGGAACAGGGGGTCGGTGGCTACACCTTC. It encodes CASSLGEQGVGGYTF.

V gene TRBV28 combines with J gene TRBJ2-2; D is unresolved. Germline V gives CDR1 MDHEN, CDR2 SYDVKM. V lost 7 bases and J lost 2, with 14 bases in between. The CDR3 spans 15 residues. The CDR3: CASNPPGYNTGELFF. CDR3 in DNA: TGTGCCAGCAATCCTCCAGGCTATAACACCGGGGAGCTGTTTTTT.

The CDR3 DNA reads TGTGCCAGCTCACCCCCAGGGGCGCAGGGGGTAGCTAACTATGGCTACACCTTC. This codes for CASSPPGAQGVANYGYTF. The gene calls are TRBV18 and TRBJ1-2; 7 bases are a match to TRBD1. This CDR3 contains 18 residues. V gave up 3 bases and J gave up 0 bases; unmatched junction bases: 13. Germline-derived CDR1 and CDR2 are KGHSH and LQKENI.

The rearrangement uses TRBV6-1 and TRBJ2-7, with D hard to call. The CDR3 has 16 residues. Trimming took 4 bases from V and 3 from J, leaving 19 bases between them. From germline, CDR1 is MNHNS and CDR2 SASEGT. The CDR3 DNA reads TGTGCCAGCAGTGCTCCACTGCGACACTCTGACTACGAGCAGTACGTC. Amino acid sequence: CASSAPLRHSDYEQYV.

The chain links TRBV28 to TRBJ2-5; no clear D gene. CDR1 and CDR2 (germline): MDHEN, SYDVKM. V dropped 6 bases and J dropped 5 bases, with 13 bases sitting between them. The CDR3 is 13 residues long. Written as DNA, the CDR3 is TGTGCCAGCAGCCGAGTTCCTAGGGAGACCCAGTACTTC. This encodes CASSRVPRETQYF.

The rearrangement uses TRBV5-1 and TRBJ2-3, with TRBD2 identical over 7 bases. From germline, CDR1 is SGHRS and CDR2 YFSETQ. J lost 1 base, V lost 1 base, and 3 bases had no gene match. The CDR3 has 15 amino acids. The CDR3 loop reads CASSLSGTGTDTQYF. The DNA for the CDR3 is TGCGCCAGCAGCTTGAGCGGGACGGGCACAGATACGCAGTATTTT.

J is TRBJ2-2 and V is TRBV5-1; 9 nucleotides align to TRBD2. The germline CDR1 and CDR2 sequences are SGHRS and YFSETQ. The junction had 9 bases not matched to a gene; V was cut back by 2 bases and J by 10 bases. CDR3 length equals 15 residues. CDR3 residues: CASSFGSGGIKELFF. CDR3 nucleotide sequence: TGCGCCAGCAGCTTTGGAAGCGGGGGGATTAAGGAGCTGTTTTTT.

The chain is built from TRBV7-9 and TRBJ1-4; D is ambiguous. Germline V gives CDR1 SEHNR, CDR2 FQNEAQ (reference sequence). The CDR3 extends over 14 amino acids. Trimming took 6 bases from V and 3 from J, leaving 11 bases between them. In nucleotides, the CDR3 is TGTGCCAGCAGAGCCGACGGGTCTAATGAAAAACTGTTTTTT. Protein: CASRADGSNEKLFF.